This T cell receptor (beta chain) was sequenced for a study of identical twins. Whole-study findings and limits: Partial confounding of zero-insertion analyses by invariant MAIT and iNKT cells was possible.

CDR3 size: 15 residues. Germline CDR1 is DFQATT and CDR2 is SNEGSKA (reference sequence). Trimming pared 6 bases from V and 0 bases from J, leaving 17 bases between. Carrying unique molecular identifiers, the cDNA also gained a universal primer site through template switching. From the 5' RACE reads, TCRdb called clonotypes with MiXCR, one entry per CDR3 protein. The data hold about 890,000 distinct CDR3 sequences, with around an eighth observed a single time. The sample holds many counts of this clonotype. As yet, its antigen is unknown. Healthy Caucasians supplied all donations. The sample was also linked to a second study, of yellow fever vaccine responses in identical twins. As that report states: The authors reported partly convergent, partly personalized vaccine responses in identical twins.

Sequenced sample: PBMCs. This chain connects TRBV20-1 to TRBJ1-2; no reliable D call. The TCR was taken from a woman under 30 in good health. CDR3 DNA sequence: TGCAGTGCCAATCCGGGTGCGAAGTCTAACTATGGCTACACCTTC. Translating gives CSANPGAKSNYGYTF.